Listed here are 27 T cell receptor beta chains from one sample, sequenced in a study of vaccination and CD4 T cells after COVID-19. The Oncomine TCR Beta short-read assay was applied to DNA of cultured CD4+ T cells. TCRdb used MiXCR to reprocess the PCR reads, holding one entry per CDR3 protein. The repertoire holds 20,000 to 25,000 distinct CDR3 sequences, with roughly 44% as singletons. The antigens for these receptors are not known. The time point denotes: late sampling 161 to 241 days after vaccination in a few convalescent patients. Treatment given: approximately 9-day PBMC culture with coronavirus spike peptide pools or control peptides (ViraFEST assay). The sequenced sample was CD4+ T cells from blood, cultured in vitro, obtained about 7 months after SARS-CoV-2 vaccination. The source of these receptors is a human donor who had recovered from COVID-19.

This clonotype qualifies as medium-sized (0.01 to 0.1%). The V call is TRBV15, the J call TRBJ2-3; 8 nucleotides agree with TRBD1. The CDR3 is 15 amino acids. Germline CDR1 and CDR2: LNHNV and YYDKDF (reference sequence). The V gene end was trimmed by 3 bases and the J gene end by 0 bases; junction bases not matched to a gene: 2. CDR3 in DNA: TGTGCCACCAGCAGGGACAGGGTCAGCACAGATACGCAGTATTTT. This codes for CATSRDRVSTDTQYF.

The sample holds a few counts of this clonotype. In nucleotides, the CDR3 is TGTGCCACCAAAAAACAGGGCGGGGGGCCCCAGCATTTT. Its translation is CATKKQGGGPQHF. This rearrangement joins TRBV28 to TRBJ1-5, with D maybe TRBD1 (6 bases). CDR3 length: 13 residues. Germline lookup yields CDR1 MDHEN and CDR2 SYDVKM. Trimming cost V 10 bases and J 9 bases, with 19 bases left between them.

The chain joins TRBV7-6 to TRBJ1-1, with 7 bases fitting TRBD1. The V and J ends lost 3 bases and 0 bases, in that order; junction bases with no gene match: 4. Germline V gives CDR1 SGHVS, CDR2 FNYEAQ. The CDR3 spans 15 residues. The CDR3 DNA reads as TGTGCCAGCAGCTTCGACAGGGCCATGAACACTGAAGCTTTCTTT. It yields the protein CASSFDRAMNTEAFF.

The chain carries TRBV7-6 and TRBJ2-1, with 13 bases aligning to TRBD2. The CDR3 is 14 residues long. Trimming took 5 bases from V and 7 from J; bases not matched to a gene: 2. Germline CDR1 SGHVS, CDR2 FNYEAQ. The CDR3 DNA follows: TGTGCCAGCAGCGGGGGACTAGCGGGAAATGAGCAGTTCTTC. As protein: CASSGGLAGNEQFF.

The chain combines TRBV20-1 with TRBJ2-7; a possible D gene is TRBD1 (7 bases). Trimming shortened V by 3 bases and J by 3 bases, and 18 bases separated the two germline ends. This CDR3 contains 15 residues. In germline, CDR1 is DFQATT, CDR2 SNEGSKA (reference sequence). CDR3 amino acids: CSARGQGEVSYEQYF. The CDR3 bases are TGCAGTGCTAGGGGCCAGGGGGAGGTTAGCTACGAGCAGTACTTC.

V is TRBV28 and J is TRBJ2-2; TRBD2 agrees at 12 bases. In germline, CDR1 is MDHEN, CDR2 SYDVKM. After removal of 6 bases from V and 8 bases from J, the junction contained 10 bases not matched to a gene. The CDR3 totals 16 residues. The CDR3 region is CASRTASGRAWGELFF. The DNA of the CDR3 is TGTGCCAGCAGGACAGCTAGCGGGAGGGCCTGGGGGGAGCTGTTTTTT. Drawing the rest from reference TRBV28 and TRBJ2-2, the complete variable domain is DVKVTQSSRYLVKRTGEKVFLECVQDMDHENMFWYRQDPGLGLRLIYFSYDVKMKEKGDIPEGYSVSREKKERFSLILESASTNQTSMYLCASRTASGRAWGELFFGEGSRLTVL.

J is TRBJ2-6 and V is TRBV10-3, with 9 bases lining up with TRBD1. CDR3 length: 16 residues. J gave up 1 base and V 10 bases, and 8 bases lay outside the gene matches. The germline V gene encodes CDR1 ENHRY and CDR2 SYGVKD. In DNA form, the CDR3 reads TGTGCCACCAGGGGACAGGGAGGGTCTGGGGCCAACGTCCTGACTTTC. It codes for CATRGQGGSGANVLTF.

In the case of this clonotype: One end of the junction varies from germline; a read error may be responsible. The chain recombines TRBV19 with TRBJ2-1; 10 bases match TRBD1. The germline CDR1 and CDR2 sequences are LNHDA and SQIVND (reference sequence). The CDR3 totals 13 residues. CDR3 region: CASGIGPGTGEIF. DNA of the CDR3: TGTGCCAGTGGGATAGGGCCCGGGACAGGGGAAATCTTC.

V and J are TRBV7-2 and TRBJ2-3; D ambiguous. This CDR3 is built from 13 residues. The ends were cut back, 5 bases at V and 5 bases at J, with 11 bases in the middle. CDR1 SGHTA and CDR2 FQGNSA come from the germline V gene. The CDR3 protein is CASSQRSGDTQYF. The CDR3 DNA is TGTGCCAGCAGCCAAAGGTCCGGAGATACGCAGTATTTT.

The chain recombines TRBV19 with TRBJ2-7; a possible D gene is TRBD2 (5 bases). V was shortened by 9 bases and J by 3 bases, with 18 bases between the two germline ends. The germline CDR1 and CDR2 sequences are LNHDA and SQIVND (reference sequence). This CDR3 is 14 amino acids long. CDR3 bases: TGTGCCAGACACTCCCGGGAAAGGTTCTACGAGCAGTACTTC. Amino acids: CARHSRERFYEQYF.

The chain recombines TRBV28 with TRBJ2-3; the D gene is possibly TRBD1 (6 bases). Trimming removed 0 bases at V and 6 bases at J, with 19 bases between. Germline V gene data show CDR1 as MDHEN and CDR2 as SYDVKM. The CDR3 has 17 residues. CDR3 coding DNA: TGTGCCAGCAGTTTATGGGCACAGGGCCGGGCTGTGGATACGCAGTATTTT. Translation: CASSLWAQGRAVDTQYF.

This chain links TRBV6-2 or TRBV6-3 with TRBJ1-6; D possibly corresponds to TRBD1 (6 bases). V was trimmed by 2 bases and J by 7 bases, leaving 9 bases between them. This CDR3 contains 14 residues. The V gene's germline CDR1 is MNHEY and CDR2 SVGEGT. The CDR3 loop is CASSYTGMNSPLHF. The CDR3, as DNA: TGTGCCAGCAGTTACACAGGGATGAATTCACCCCTCCACTTT.

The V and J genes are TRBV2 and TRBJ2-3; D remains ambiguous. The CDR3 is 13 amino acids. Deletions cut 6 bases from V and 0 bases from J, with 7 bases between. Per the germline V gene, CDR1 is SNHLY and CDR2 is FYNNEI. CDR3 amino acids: CASRASSTDTQYF. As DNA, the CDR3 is TGTGCCAGCAGAGCTTCTAGCACAGATACGCAGTATTTT. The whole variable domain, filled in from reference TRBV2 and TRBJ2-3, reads EPEVTQTPSHQVTQMGQEVILRCVPISNHLYFYWYRQILGQKVEFLVSFYNNEISEKSEIFDDQFSVERPDGSNFTLKIRSTKLEDSAMYFCASRASSTDTQYFGPGTRLTVL.

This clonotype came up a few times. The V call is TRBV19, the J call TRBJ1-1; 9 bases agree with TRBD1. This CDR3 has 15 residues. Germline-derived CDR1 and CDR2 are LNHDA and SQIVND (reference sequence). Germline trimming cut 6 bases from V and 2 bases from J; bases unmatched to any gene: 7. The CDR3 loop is CASRGQGAPNTEAFF. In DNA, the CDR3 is TGTGCCAGTAGGGGACAGGGCGCCCCTAACACTGAAGCTTTCTTT.

CDR3 protein: CASSQFGRGGTQYF. CDR3 DNA: TGCGCCAGCAGCCAATTTGGCAGGGGGGGGACCCAGTACTTC. This chain links TRBV4-1 with TRBJ2-5; TRBD1 or TRBD2 may be the D gene (7 bases each). This CDR3 has 14 amino acids. V was trimmed by 2 bases and J by 7 bases, leaving 14 bases between them. Germline CDR1 is MGHRA and CDR2 is YSYEKL.

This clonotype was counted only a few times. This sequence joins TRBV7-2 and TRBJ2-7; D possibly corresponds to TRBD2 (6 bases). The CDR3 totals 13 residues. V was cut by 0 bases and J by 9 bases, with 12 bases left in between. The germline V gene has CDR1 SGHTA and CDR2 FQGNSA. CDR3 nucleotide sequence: TGTGCCAGCAGCTTAGCGCAACTAGCAGGGCAGTACTTC. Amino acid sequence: CASSLAQLAGQYF.

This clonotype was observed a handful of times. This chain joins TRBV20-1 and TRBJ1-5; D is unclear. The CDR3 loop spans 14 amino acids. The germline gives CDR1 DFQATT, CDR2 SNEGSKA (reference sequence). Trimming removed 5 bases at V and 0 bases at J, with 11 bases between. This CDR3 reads CSAAGPISNQPQHF. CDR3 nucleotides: TGCAGTGCTGCCGGTCCTATTAGCAATCAGCCCCAGCATTTT.

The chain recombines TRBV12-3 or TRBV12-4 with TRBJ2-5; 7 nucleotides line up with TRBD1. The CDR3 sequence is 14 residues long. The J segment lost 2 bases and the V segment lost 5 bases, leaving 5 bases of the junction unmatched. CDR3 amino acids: CASSPDRVQETQYF. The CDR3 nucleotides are TGTGCCAGCAGTCCAGACAGGGTACAAGAGACCCAGTACTTC.

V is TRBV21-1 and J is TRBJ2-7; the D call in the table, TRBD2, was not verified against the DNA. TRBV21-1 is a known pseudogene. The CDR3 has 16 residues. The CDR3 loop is CASSKALAGVIDEQYF. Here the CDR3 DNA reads TGTGCCAGCAGCAAAGCCCTAGCGGGAGTGATCGACGAGCAGTACTTC.

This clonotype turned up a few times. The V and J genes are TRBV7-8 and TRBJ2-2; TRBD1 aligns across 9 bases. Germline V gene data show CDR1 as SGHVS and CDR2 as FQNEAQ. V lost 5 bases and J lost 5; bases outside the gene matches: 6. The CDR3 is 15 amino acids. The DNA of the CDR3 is TGTGCCAGCAGCCCGGGGACAGGGAGGACCGGGGAGCTGTTTTTT. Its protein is CASSPGTGRTGELFF.

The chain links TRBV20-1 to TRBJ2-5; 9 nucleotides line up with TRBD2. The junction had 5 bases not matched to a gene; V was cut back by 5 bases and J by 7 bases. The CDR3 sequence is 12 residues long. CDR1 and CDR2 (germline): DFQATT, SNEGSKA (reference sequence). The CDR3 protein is CSAWLAGRTQYF. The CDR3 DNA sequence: TGCAGTGCTTGGCTAGCGGGACGGACCCAGTACTTC.

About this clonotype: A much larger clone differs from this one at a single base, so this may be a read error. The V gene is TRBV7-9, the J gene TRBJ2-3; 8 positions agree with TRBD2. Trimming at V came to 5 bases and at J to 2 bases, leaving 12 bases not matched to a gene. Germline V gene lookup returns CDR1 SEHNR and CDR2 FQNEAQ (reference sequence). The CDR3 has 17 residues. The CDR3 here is CASSPRTSWGLTDTQYF. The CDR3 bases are TGTGCCAGCAGCCCCCGGACTAGCTGGGGTCTCACAGATACGCAGTATTTT.

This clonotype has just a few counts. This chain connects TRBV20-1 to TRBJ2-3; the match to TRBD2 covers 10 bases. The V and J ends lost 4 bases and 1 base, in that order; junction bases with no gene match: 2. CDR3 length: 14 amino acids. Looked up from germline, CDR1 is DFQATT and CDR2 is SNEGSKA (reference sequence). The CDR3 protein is CSATGTSGTDTQYF. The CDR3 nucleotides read TGCAGTGCTACCGGGACTAGCGGCACAGATACGCAGTATTTT.

Here the CDR3 reads CSARDGSGRARSYEQYF. The DNA of the CDR3 is TGCAGTGCTAGAGATGGTAGCGGGAGGGCCAGGTCCTACGAGCAGTACTTC. The chain employs TRBV20-1 and TRBJ2-7; 11 nucleotides agree with TRBD2. After removal of 0 bases from V and 1 base from J, the junction contained 8 bases not matched to a gene. This CDR3 contains 17 residues. The germline gives CDR1 DFQATT, CDR2 SNEGSKA (reference sequence).

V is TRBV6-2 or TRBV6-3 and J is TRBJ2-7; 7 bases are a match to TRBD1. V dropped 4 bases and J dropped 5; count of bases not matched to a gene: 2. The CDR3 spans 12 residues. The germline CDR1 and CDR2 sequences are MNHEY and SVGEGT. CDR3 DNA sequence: TGTGCCAGCAGTTTCGACAGGGACGAGCAGTACTTC. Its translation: CASSFDRDEQYF.

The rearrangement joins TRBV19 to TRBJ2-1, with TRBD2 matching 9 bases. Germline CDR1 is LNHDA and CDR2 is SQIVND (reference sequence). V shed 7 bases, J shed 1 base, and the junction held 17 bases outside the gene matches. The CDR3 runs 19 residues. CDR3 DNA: TGTGCCAGTACCCGACTGACTAGCGGAGGAGTGAAGTCCTACAATGAGCAGTTCTTC. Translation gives CASTRLTSGGVKSYNEQFF.

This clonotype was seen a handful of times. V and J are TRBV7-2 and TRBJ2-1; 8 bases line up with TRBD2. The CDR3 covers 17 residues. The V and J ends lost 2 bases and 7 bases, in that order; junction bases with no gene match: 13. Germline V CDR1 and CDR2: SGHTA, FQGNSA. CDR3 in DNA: TGTGCCAGCAGCTTATTGAGGAGCGGGAGTTCGCTTAATGAGCAGTTCTTC. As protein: CASSLLRSGSSLNEQFF.